Detailed here is one T cell receptor beta chain. What it binds is not known. The sample comes from a study of B cell selection in AIRE deficiency. Study-wide results and caveats: Shared Treg sequences had shorter CDR3s, biased toward rearrangements with few non-templated insertions.

Sequenced by immunoSEQ multiplex PCR; TCRdb stores in-frame clones only, minus some. The data show about 25,000 clones, roughly 96% seen once. The sorted conventional CD4 T cells were gated as CD4+CD127+. Controls came from healthy donors unrelated to patients. Germline V gives CDR1 SGDLS, CDR2 YYNGEE. The CDR3 contains 16 residues. This chain uses TRBV9 with TRBJ2-5, with 10 bases aligning to TRBD2. The J call may be in error: the DNA end matches TRBJ2-7 better. Sequenced sample: CD4+CD127+ conventional T cells sorted from PBMCs. This receptor was obtained from a human donor in good health. The CDR3 spells CASSVAASGSSYEQYF. CDR3 DNA: TGTGCCAGCAGCGTAGCGGCTAGCGGGAGTTCCTACGAGCAGTACTTC.